This T cell receptor beta chain was sequenced during a study of regulatory T cells in long-lasting Graves disease. Study background: Graves' patients, diagnosed recently, had received antithyroid drugs under 3 months. Study results and caveats: Persistent disease preferred TRBV28, TRBJ1-2 and TRBJ2-5.

From germline, CDR1 is WSHSY and CDR2 SAAADI. The CDR3 covers 12 residues. The V end was cut by 2 bases, the J end by 9 bases, with 8 bases between. Details on this clonotype: The antigen is unknown.

The TCR beta library used iRepertoire HTBI primers with Arm-PCR amplification of CDR3. TCRdb analysed the multiplex PCR reads with MiXCR anew, one entry per CDR3 protein. The repertoire holds 500,000 or so distinct CDR3 sequences, with about 14% as singletons. Regarding time point: newly diagnosed GD, antithyroid drugs for less than 3 months. PBMC-derived RNA was used for the TCR library. The same sample was also used in a study of T cells in Graves' hyperthyroidism and ophthalmopathy.

The origin of this receptor is a woman aged 45 to 65 with Graves disease. The sequencing used peripheral blood mononuclear cells (PBMCs), collected at new diagnosis, from a patient treated with antithyroid drugs. The V and J genes are TRBV10-2 and TRBJ2-1, with TRBD2 as a possible D gene (5 bases). The CDR3, as DNA: TGCGCCAGCAGTGAGGCTAGCCCTGAGCAGTTCTTC. Residues: CASSEASPEQFF.